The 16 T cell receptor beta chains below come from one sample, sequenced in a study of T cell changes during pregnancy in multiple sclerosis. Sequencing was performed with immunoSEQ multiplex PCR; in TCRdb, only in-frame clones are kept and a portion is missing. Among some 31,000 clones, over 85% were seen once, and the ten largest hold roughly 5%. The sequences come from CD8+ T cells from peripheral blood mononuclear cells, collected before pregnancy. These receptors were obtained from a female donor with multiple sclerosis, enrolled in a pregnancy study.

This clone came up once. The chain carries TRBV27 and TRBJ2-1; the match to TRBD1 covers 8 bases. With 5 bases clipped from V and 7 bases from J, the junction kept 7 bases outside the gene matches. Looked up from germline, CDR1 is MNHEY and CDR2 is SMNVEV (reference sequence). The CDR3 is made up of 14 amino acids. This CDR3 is CASSPGDRRNEQFF. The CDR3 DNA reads TGTGCCAGCAGTCCAGGGGACAGGAGGAATGAGCAGTTCTTC.

CDR3 in DNA: TGTGCCAGCAGCCCCCATTTAGCACCGCCGGATCAGCCCCAGCATTTT. Translating gives CASSPHLAPPDQPQHF. The chain couples TRBV5-5 to TRBJ1-5; no reliable D call. Germline CDR1 reads SGHKS; CDR2 reads YYEKEE (reference sequence). The CDR3 is 16 amino acids. The V end was cut by 4 bases, the J end by 5 bases, with 19 bases between.

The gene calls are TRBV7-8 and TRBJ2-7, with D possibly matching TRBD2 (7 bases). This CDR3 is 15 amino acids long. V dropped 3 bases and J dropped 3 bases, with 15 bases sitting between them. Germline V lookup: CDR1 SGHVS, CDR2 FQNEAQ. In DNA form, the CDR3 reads TGTGCCAGCAGCTTGGGGGCGGGGGACCTCTACGAGCAGTACTTC. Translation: CASSLGAGDLYEQYF. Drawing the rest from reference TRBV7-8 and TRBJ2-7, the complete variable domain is GAGVSQSPRYKVAKRGQDVALRCDPISGHVSLFWYQQALGQGPEFLTYFQNEAQLDKSGLPSDRFFAERPEGSVSTLKIQRTQQEDSAVYLCASSLGAGDLYEQYFGPGTRLTVT.

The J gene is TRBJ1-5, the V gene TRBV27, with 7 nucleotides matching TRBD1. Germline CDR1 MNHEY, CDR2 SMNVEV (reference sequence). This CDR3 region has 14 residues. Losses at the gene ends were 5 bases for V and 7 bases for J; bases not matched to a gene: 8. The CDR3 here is CASSRNRGEQPQHF. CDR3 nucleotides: TGTGCCAGCAGTCGAAACAGGGGAGAACAGCCCCAGCATTTT.

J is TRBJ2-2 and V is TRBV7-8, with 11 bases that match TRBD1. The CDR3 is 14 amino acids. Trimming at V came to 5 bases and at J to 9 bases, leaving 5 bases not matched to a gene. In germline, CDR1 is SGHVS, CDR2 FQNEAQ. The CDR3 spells CASSPGTGGRELFF. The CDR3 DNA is TGTGCCAGCAGCCCCGGGACAGGGGGGCGGGAGCTGTTTTTT.

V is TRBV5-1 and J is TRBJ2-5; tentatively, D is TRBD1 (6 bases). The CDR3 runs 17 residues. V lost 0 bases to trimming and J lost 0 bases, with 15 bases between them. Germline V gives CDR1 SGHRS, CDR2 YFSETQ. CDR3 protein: CASSLDPPTGNQETQYF. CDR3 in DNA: TGCGCCAGCAGCTTGGACCCTCCGACAGGCAACCAAGAGACCCAGTACTTC.

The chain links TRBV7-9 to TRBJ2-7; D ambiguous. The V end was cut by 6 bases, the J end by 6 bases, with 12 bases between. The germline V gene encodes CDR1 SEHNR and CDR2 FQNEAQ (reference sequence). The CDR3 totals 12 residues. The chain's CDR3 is CASSRDFIEQYF. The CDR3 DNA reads TGTGCCAGCAGTCGCGACTTCATCGAGCAGTACTTC.

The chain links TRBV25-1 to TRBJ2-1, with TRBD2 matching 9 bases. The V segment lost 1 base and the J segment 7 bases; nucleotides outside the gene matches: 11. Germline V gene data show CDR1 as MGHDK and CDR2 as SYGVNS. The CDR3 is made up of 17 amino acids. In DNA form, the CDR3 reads TGTGCCAGCAGTGAATGGGGTGGGACTAGCAGGAGGAATGAGCAGTTCTTC. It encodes CASSEWGGTSRRNEQFF.

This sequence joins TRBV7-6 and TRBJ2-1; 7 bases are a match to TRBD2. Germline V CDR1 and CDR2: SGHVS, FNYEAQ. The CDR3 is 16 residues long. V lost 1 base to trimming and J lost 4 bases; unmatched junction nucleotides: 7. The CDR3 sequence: CASSLGVGGTYNEQFF. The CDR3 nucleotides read TGTGCCAGCAGCTTAGGGGTCGGGGGGACTTACAATGAGCAGTTCTTC.

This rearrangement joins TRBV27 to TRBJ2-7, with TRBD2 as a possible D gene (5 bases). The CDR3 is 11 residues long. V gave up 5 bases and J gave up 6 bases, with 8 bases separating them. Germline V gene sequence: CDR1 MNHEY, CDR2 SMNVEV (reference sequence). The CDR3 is CASSPGFEQYF. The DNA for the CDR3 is TGTGCCAGCAGTCCGGGATTCGAGCAGTACTTC.

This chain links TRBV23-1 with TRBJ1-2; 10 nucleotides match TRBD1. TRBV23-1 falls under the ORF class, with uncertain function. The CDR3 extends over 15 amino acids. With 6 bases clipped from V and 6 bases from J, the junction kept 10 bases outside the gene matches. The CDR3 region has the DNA TGCGCCAGCAGCCTCGGCAAGGGGACAGGGGATGGCTACACCTTC. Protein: CASSLGKGTGDGYTF.

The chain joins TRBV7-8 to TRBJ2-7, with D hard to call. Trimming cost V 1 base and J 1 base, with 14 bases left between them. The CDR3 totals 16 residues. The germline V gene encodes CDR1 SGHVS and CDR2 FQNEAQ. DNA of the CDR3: TGTGCCAGCAGCTTAGAGGCCCTGGAGCCTTCCTACGAGCAGTACTTC. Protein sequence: CASSLEALEPSYEQYF.

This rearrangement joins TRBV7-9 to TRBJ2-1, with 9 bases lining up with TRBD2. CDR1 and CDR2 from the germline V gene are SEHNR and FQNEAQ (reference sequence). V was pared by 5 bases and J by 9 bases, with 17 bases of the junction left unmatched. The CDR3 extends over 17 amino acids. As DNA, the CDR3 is TGTGCCAGCAGCCCAAGCTCGGGACTAGCTATAGCGGGTGAGCAGTTCTTC. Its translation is CASSPSSGLAIAGEQFF.

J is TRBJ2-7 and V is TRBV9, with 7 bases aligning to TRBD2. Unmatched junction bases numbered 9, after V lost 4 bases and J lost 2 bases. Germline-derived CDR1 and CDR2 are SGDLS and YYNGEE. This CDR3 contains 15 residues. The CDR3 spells CASSLGGDFTYEQYF. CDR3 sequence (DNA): TGTGCCAGCAGCTTGGGAGGGGACTTCACCTACGAGCAGTACTTC.

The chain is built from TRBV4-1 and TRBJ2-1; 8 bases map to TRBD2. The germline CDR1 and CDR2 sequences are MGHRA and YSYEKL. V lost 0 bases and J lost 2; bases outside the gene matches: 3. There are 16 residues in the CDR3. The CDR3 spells CASSQETSVTYNEQFF. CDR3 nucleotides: TGCGCCAGCAGCCAAGAGACTAGCGTAACCTACAATGAGCAGTTCTTC.

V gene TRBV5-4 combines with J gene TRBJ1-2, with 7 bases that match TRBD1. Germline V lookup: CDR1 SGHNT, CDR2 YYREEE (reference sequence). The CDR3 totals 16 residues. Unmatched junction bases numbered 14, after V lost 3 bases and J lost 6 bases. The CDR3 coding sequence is TGTGCCAGCAGCTCCTTCTCGACAGGGAGGCGGGATGGCTACACCTTC. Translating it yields CASSSFSTGRRDGYTF.